The 15 T cell receptor beta chains in this list originate from one sample, sequenced in a study of follicular helper T cells after annual influenza vaccination. Time point: 2015-2016 season, pre-vaccination. TCRdb's copy holds only in-frame clones and misses some; the assay was immunoSEQ multiplex PCR. Here the sample spans 9,500 to 13,000 clones, over 75% being singletons. The material was CXCR5+ CD38- circulating T follicular helper cells from blood, obtained on the day of influenza vaccination. The subset denotes: circulating Tfh, non-naive CD4+CXCR5+PD-1+ (ICOS+CD38+ or ICOS-CD38-). These receptors all come from an adult who received the influenza vaccine.

The chain couples TRBV9 to TRBJ2-5, with 11 nucleotides matching TRBD1. The CDR3 spans 16 residues. The germline gives CDR1 SGDLS, CDR2 YYNGEE. V lost 0 bases to trimming and J lost 5 bases; unmatched junction nucleotides: 6. The CDR3 nucleotides are TGTGCCAGCAGCGTAGCCGGACAGGGGGCGGGGGAGACCCAGTACTTC. Translated, it gives CASSVAGQGAGETQYF.

The CDR3 protein is CASKTGYQETQYF. In DNA form, the CDR3 reads TGTGCCAGCAAAACAGGGTACCAAGAGACCCAGTACTTC. V usage is TRBV2 and J usage is TRBJ2-5, with a possible D match to TRBD1 (6 bases). The CDR3 sequence is 13 residues long. V gave up 7 bases and J gave up 0 bases, with 9 bases separating them. The V gene's germline CDR1 is SNHLY and CDR2 FYNNEI.

This sequence joins TRBV5-1 and TRBJ2-5, with D tentatively TRBD1 (7 bases). The germline V and J ends were trimmed by 4 bases and 5 bases, with 12 bases remaining between them. The CDR3 is made up of 13 amino acids. Germline V CDR1 and CDR2: SGHRS, YFSETQ. CDR3 sequence: CASSGGTAETQYF. CDR3 sequence (DNA): TGCGCCAGCAGCGGAGGGACAGCGGAGACCCAGTACTTC.

The gene calls are TRBV7-2 and TRBJ1-2, with 7 bases identical to TRBD1. With V trimmed by 0 bases and J by 8 bases, 12 bases remained unmatched. The germline V gene encodes CDR1 SGHTA and CDR2 FQGNSA. CDR3 length: 16 residues. CDR3 residues: CASSLALTDRAQGYTF. The CDR3 coding sequence is TGTGCCAGCAGCTTAGCGCTAACTGACAGGGCTCAGGGCTACACCTTC.

The rearrangement joins TRBV30 to TRBJ1-3; 8 bases map to TRBD1. Germline-derived CDR1 and CDR2 are GTSNPN and SVGIG (reference sequence). This CDR3 spans 15 amino acids. V dropped 6 bases and J dropped 0; count of bases not matched to a gene: 7. The CDR3 is CACRFQGASGNTIYF. The CDR3, as DNA: TGTGCCTGTCGCTTCCAGGGGGCCTCTGGAAACACCATATATTTT.

The chain carries TRBV27 and TRBJ2-3; no reliable D call. CDR3 length: 14 amino acids. Germline-derived CDR1 and CDR2 are MNHEY and SMNVEV (reference sequence). The V end was cut by 7 bases, the J end by 1 base, with 12 bases between. DNA of the CDR3: TGTGCCAGCAACGTTGGCGGACGCACAGATACGCAGTATTTT. Translated, it gives CASNVGGRTDTQYF.

This clone was detected a few times. The rearrangement links TRBV2 to TRBJ1-5, with TRBD1 as a possible D gene (6 bases). The CDR3 contains 16 residues. The germline gives CDR1 SNHLY, CDR2 FYNNEI. Trimming removed 0 bases from V and 7 bases from J, with 16 bases in between. CDR3: CASSEAAGGAGQPQHF. The CDR3 nucleotides read TGTGCCAGCAGTGAAGCCGCGGGGGGGGCCGGCCAGCCCCAGCATTTT.

This clone appeared once. The chain uses TRBV7-3 and TRBJ2-2; possibly TRBD1 for D (5 bases). V lost 2 bases to trimming and J lost 6 bases, with 10 bases between them. The germline V gene encodes CDR1 SGHTA and CDR2 FQGTGA. This CDR3 spans 14 amino acids. This CDR3 reads CASSLDPTAGELFF. For the CDR3, the DNA is TGTGCCAGCAGCTTAGATCCGACAGCCGGGGAGCTGTTTTTT.

The V call is TRBV29-1, the J call TRBJ1-5; TRBD1 is a possible D gene (6 bases). Trimming took 8 bases from V and 9 from J, leaving 17 bases between them. Germline lookup yields CDR1 SQVTM and CDR2 ANQGSEA. The CDR3 spans 12 residues. CDR3 DNA: TGCAGCTATCGCGAGGGGGATTCGCCCCAGCATTTT. Residues: CSYREGDSPQHF.

V and J are TRBV5-1 and TRBJ1-3; D is possibly TRBD1 (6 bases). This CDR3 comprises 16 residues. Germline-derived CDR1 and CDR2 are SGHRS and YFSETQ. Trimming stripped 4 bases from V and 0 bases from J, with 14 bases between. Here the CDR3 reads CASSREGTSSGNTIYF. In nucleotides, the CDR3 is TGCGCCAGCAGCCGCGAAGGGACAAGCTCTGGAAACACCATATATTTT.

The V gene is TRBV7-2, the J gene TRBJ1-1; 8 positions match TRBD1. Germline V CDR1 and CDR2: SGHTA, FQGNSA. There are 16 residues in the CDR3. Trimming at V came to 3 bases and at J to 5 bases, leaving 11 bases not matched to a gene. The CDR3 bases are TGTGCCAGCAGCTTTGTGTCAGGGGGCGCGGGGACTGAAGCTTTCTTT. This encodes CASSFVSGGAGTEAFF.

The V and J genes are TRBV29-1 and TRBJ1-2; D remains ambiguous. The length of the CDR3 is 10 residues. Trimming shortened V by 7 bases and J by 6 bases, and 9 bases separated the two germline ends. The germline V gene has CDR1 SQVTM and CDR2 ANQGSEA. The chain's CDR3 is CSGYQDGYTF. DNA of the CDR3: TGCAGCGGCTACCAGGATGGCTACACCTTC.

This rearrangement joins TRBV7-9 to TRBJ1-1; D is unresolved. V lost 4 bases and J lost 6, with 12 bases in between. Germline V gene data show CDR1 as SEHNR and CDR2 as FQNEAQ (reference sequence). This CDR3 is 13 amino acids long. The CDR3, as DNA: TGTGCCAGCAGCTACCTCGGGTTGGCTGAAGCTTTCTTT. It codes for CASSYLGLAEAFF. Looking up the rest from reference TRBV7-9 and TRBJ1-1 gives the full variable domain: DTGVSQNPRHKITKRGQNVTFRCDPISEHNRLYWYRQTLGQGPEFLTYFQNEAQLEKSRLLSDRFSAERPKGSFSTLEIQRTEQGDSAMYLCASSYLGLAEAFFGQGTRLTVV.

The V gene is TRBV19, the J gene TRBJ2-1; 11 positions agree with TRBD2. Germline CDR1 LNHDA, CDR2 SQIVND (reference sequence). Losses at the gene ends were 2 bases for V and 7 bases for J; bases not matched to a gene: 7. The CDR3 is 16 amino acids. This CDR3 is CASSISRTSGQNEQFF. In DNA form, the CDR3 reads TGTGCCAGTAGTATAAGCAGGACTAGCGGGCAGAATGAGCAGTTCTTC.

The chain combines TRBV6-5 with TRBJ1-1, with D unresolved. This CDR3 is 14 amino acids long. The germline CDR1 and CDR2 sequences are MNHEY and SVGAGI. V was pared by 5 bases and J by 1 base, with 11 bases between. As DNA, the CDR3 is TGTGCCAGCAGTCTCTGGGGAGAGAACACTGAAGCTTTCTTT. Its protein product is CASSLWGENTEAFF.